This T cell receptor beta chain derives from a study of control samples from healthy donors and cancer patients. Clones were sequenced by immunoSEQ multiplex PCR, and TCRdb holds only the in-frame ones, with some missing. The sample lists roughly 370,000 clones, 90% occurring once. CDR3 length: 12 amino acids. V was cut by 6 bases and J by 6 bases, with 9 bases left in between. The chain employs TRBV12-3 or TRBV12-4 and TRBJ1-5; unclear D gene. The sequenced sample was PBMCs. This sequence originates from a man between 40 and 49 years old with head and neck cancer. CDR3 residues: CASSNPGQPQHF. Here the CDR3 DNA reads TGTGCCAGCAGCAATCCGGGTCAGCCCCAGCATTTT.